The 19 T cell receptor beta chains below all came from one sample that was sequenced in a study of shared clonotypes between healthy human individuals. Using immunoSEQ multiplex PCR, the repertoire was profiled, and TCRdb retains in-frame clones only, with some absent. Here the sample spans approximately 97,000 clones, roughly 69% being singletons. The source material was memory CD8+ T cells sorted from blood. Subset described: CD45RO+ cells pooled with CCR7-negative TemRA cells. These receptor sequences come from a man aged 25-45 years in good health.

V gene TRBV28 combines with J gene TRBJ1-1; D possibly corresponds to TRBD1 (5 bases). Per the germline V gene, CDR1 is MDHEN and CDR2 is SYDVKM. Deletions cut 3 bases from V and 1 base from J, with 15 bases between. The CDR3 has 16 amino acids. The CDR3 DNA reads TGTGCCAGCAGTTTTTCCTCGGACGGGGGGAACACTGAAGCTTTCTTT. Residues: CASSFSSDGGNTEAFF.

The DNA of the CDR3 is TGTGCCAGCAGCTTAGATAGTTTCGGGGAGCTGTTTTTT. Translated, it gives CASSLDSFGELFF. This rearrangement joins TRBV11-3 to TRBJ2-2; D is undetermined. The CDR3 sequence is 13 residues long. The germline V gene encodes CDR1 SGHNT and CDR2 YENEEA. V gave up 0 bases and J gave up 7 bases, with 6 bases separating them.

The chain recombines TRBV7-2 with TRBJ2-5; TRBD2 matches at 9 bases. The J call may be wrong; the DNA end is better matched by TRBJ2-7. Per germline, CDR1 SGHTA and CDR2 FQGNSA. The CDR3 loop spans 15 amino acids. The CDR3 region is CASSLEAGGPYEQYF. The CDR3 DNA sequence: TGTGCCAGCAGCTTAGAGGCGGGAGGGCCGTACGAGCAGTACTTC.

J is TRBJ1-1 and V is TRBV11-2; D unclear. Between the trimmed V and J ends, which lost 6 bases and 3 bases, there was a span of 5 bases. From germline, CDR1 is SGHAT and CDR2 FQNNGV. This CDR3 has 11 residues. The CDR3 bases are TGTGCCAGCAGAAGAGACACTGAAGCTTTCTTT. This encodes CASRRDTEAFF.

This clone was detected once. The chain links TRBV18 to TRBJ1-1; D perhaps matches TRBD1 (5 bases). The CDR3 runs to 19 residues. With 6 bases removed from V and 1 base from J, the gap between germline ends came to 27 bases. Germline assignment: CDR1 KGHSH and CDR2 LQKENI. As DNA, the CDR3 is TGTGCCAGCTCTGTTTGGGGGGGGACGTCCCCGGCCGGGAACACTGAAGCTTTCTTT. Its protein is CASSVWGGTSPAGNTEAFF.

CDR3 sequence reads: CASSLPTENSYNEQFF. Written as DNA, the CDR3 is TGTGCCAGCAGCCTGCCGACAGAAAATTCTTACAATGAGCAGTTCTTC. This sequence joins TRBV7-9 and TRBJ2-1; D is perhaps TRBD1 (5 bases). V lost 5 bases and J 4 bases, leaving 18 bases between the germline ends. Germline loops: CDR1 SEHNR, CDR2 FQNEAQ (reference sequence). This CDR3 region has 16 residues.

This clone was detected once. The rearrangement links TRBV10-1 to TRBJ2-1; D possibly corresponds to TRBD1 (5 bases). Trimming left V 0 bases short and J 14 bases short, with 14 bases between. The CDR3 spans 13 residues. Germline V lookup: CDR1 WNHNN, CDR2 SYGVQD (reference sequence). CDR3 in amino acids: CASSESGHPEKFF. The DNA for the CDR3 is TGCGCCAGCAGTGAGTCTGGACACCCTGAAAAGTTCTTC.

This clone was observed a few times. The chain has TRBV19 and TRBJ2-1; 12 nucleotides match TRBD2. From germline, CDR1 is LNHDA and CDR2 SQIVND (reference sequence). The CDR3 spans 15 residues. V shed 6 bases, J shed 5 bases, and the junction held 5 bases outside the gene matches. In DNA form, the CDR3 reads TGTGCCAGTAGCCTAGCGGGAGGGGCGAACAATGAGCAGTTCTTC. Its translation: CASSLAGGANNEQFF.

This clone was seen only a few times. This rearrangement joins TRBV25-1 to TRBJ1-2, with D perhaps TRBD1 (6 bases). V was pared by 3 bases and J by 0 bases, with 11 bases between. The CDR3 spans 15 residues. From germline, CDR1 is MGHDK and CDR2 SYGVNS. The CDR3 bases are TGTGCCAGCAGTGAGGGCAGGGGCTCTAACTATGGCTACACCTTC. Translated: CASSEGRGSNYGYTF.

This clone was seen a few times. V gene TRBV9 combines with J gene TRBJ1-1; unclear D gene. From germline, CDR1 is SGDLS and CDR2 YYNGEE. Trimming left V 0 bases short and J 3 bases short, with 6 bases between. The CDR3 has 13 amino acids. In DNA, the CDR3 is TGTGCCAGCAGCGTAGTTGGGGACACTGAAGCTTTCTTT. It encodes CASSVVGDTEAFF.

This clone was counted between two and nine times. The CDR3: CASSSAGAYEQYF. CDR3 nucleotides: TGTGCCAGCAGTTCAGCGGGAGCTTACGAGCAGTACTTC. The chain recombines TRBV27 with TRBJ2-7; 8 nucleotides line up with TRBD2. J lost 4 bases, V lost 4 bases, and 3 bases had no gene match. Germline-derived CDR1 and CDR2 are MNHEY and SMNVEV (reference sequence). The CDR3 has 13 residues.

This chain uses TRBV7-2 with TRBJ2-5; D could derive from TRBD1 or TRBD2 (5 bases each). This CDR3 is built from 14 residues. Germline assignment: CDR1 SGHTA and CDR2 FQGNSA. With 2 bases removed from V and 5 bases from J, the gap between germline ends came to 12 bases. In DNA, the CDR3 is TGTGCCAGCAGCTTAAATCGGGGCCGGGAGACCCAGTACTTC. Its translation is CASSLNRGRETQYF.

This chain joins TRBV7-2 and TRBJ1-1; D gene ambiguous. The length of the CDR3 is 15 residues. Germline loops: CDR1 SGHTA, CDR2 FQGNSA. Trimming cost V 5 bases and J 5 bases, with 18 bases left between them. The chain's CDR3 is CASSPYGSGGTEAFF. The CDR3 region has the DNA TGTGCCAGCAGCCCGTACGGCTCTGGCGGAACTGAAGCTTTCTTT.

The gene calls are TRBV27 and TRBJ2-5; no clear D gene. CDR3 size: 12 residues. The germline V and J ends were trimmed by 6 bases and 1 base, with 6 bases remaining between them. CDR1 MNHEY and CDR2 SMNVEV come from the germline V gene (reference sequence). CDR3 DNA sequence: TGTGCCAGCAGCGACCTCCAAGAGACCCAGTACTTC. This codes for CASSDLQETQYF.

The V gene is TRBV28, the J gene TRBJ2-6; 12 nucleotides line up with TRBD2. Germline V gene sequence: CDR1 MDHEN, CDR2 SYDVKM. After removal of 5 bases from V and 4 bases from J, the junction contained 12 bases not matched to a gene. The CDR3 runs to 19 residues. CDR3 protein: CASSSPSSGRASGANVLTF. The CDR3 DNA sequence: TGTGCCAGCAGTAGCCCCTCTAGCGGGAGGGCTTCAGGGGCCAACGTCCTGACTTTC.

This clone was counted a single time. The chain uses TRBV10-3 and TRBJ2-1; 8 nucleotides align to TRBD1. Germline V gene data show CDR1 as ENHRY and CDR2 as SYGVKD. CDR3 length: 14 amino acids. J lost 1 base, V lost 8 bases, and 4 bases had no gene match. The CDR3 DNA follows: TGTGCCATCGGGAACAGGGGGTCCTACAATGAGCAGTTCTTC. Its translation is CAIGNRGSYNEQFF.

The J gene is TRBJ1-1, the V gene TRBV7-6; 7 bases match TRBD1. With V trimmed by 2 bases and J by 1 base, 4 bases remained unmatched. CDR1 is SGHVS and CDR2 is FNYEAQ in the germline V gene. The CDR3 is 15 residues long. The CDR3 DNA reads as TGTGCCAGCAGCTTAACGGGACAGAAGAACACTGAAGCTTTCTTT. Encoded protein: CASSLTGQKNTEAFF.

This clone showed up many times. The DNA for the CDR3 is TGCGCCAGCAGCCAAGGACAGGGGGCTAGCGATGAGCAGTTCTTC. Translating it yields CASSQGQGASDEQFF. This chain uses TRBV4-1 with TRBJ2-1, with 10 nucleotides matching TRBD1. The CDR3 length is 15 residues. The germline gives CDR1 MGHRA, CDR2 YSYEKL. The junction had 5 bases not matched to a gene; V was cut back by 1 base and J by 8 bases.

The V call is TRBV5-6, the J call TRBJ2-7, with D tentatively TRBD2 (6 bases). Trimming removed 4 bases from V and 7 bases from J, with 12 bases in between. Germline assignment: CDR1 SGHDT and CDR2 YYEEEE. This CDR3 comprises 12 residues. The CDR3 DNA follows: TGTGCCAGCAGCCGACCAGGGAGGGAGCAGTACTTC. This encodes CASSRPGREQYF.